The rows below give T cell receptor beta chains drawn from one sample of a study of cytomegalovirus exposure and HLA in healthy donors. The method was immunoSEQ multiplex PCR; TCRdb's version includes in-frame clones alone and lacks a portion of them. This sample yields roughly 100,000 clones, of which around 82% are seen a single time; about 0.71% belongs to the top ten. Sequenced: PBMCs. The receptors were sampled from a woman aged 60-75 years in good health and CMV-seronegative. The CDR3 runs from the conserved cysteine through the conserved F or W. Each record gives: D gene, clone size, V gene, J gene, CDR3 DNA, CDR3 protein. D genes are given only for firm matches. Size is stated for part of the rows, as once, few or many counts, or as a class when the clone is expanded.

TRBD1	-	TRBV7-9	TRBJ2-3	TGTGCCAGCAGCCCCCGGACAGGCACCACCACAGATACGCAGTATTTT	CASSPRTGTTTDTQYF
-	-	TRBV7-9	TRBJ2-7	TGTGCCAGCAGCTTAGCTGAGGGTAGCCCGTACTTC	CASSLAEGSPYF
TRBD1	-	TRBV5-6	TRBJ2-7	TGTGCCAGCAGCCGACAGGGCCCCCCCGAGCAGTACTTC	CASSRQGPPEQYF
-	-	TRBV14	TRBJ1-4	TGTGCCAGCAGACGTCGAACGGATGAAAAACTGTTTTTT	CASRRRTDEKLFF
-	-	TRBV4-3	TRBJ2-1	TGCGCCAGCAGCCAAGAGCGGGAACTCTACAATGAGCAGTTCTTC	CASSQERELYNEQFF
-	once	TRBV7-2	TRBJ2-7	TGTGCCAGCAGCTTGGCGCGGGGACCCTACGAGCAGTACTTC	CASSLARGPYEQYF
-	-	TRBV6-6	TRBJ2-3	TGTGCCAGCAGTTACTCAGGAGGGAAAGGTGGAGATACGCAGTATTTT	CASSYSGGKGGDTQYF
-	-	TRBV28	TRBJ1-4	TGTGCCAGCAGTCCCCGCGGCGAAAAACTGTTTTTT	CASSPRGEKLFF
-	-	TRBV7-9	TRBJ2-7	TGTGCCAGCAGTAGGGGAGGGGGAGTAGCCCACGAGCAGTACTTC	CASSRGGGVAHEQYF
TRBD1	-	TRBV2	TRBJ1-6	TGTGCCAGCATGGGGACAGGGGGCAGGAATTCACCCCTCCACTTT	CASMGTGGRNSPLHF
TRBD2	few	TRBV6-5	TRBJ2-7	TGTGCCAGCAGTCATCCGGGACTAGCGGCCTACGAGCAGTACTTC	CASSHPGLAAYEQYF
TRBD1	few	TRBV7-2	TRBJ2-7	TGTGCCAGCAGCTTAGTCGGGACAGGGACCTACGAGCAGTACTTC	CASSLVGTGTYEQYF
TRBD2	-	TRBV28	TRBJ2-1	TGTGCCAGCCCTGCCCGGGGGGGTGAGCAGTTCTTC	CASPARGGEQFF
TRBD2	-	TRBV7-2	TRBJ2-1	TGTGCCAGCAGCGTAGCGGGGGGGCTGGGCAATGAGCAGTTCTTC	CASSVAGGLGNEQFF
TRBD2	-	TRBV9	TRBJ2-1	TGTGCCAGCAGCGTAGGCGGGGGGGACTACAATGAGCAGTTCTTC	CASSVGGGDYNEQFF
-	-	TRBV29-1	TRBJ2-7	TGCAGCGTTGAAGGGGGCGTAGGGGGAGCCTACGAGCAGTACTTC	CSVEGGVGGAYEQYF
-	-	TRBV4-3	TRBJ1-1	TGCGCCAGCAGCCAAGATCGTTGGGGGCCGGGCACTGAAGCTTTCTTT	CASSQDRWGPGTEAFF
TRBD2	-	TRBV27	TRBJ2-5	TGTGCCAGCAGTTTAGGTGCTAGCGGGACAGAGACCCAGTACTTC	CASSLGASGTETQYF
TRBD2	-	TRBV28	TRBJ2-1	TGTGCCAGCAGTCCCGCCGGGAGGAGAAATGAGCAGTTCTTC	CASSPAGRRNEQFF
-	-	TRBV4-1	TRBJ1-2	TGCGCCAGCAGCCAAGATCCCCGGAGTGGCTATGGCTACACCTTC	CASSQDPRSGYGYTF
TRBD1	-	TRBV5-1	TRBJ1-2	TGCGCCAGCAGCTGGGGACAGGGGAACTATGGCTACACCTTC	CASSWGQGNYGYTF
TRBD1	few	TRBV28	TRBJ1-2	TGTGCCATCGGACAGGGAGGCTACACCTTC	CAIGQGGYTF
-	-	TRBV4-3	TRBJ1-2	TGCGCCAGCAGCCAAGTAGGCGGTAACTATGGCTACACCTTC	CASSQVGGNYGYTF
TRBD1	-	TRBV25-1	TRBJ2-7	TGTGCCAGCAGTCAGGGACAGGGATGGCCTTCCGAGCAGTACTTC	CASSQGQGWPSEQYF
TRBD1	-	TRBV28	TRBJ2-6	TGTGCCACCGCCCCCCGACAGGGGCTCTCTGGGGCCAACGTCCTGACTTTC	CATAPRQGLSGANVLTF
-	-	TRBV4-3	TRBJ1-1	TGCGCCAGCAGCCAAGTACAGGGTAGGACTGAAGCTTTCTTT	CASSQVQGRTEAFF
TRBD1	-	TRBV18	TRBJ2-2	TGTGCCAGCTCACAAACAGGGGGCGATACCGGGGAGCTGTTTTTT	CASSQTGGDTGELFF
-	once	TRBV18	TRBJ2-3	TGTGCCAGCTCACAAGACAGTAGCACAGATACGCAGTATTTT	CASSQDSSTDTQYF
-	-	TRBV7-9	TRBJ2-1	TGTGCCAGCAGCCTCTACGGGAATGAGCAGTTCTTC	CASSLYGNEQFF
-	once	TRBV4-3	TRBJ1-1	TGCGCCAGCAGGCAAGTGGGGGGGACTGAAGCTTTCTTT	CASRQVGGTEAFF
TRBD2	-	TRBV7-8	TRBJ2-2	TGTGCCAGCAGCTTAGTGACTAGCGGGCATTTGAGTACCGGGGAGCTGTTTTTT	CASSLVTSGHLSTGELFF
-	-	TRBV28	TRBJ2-2	TGTGCCAGCAGTCGCGCAAACACCGGGGAGCTGTTTTTT	CASSRANTGELFF
TRBD1	-	TRBV10-3	TRBJ1-5	TGTGCCATCAGTGAGGCCAGGACCGGGACAGGAAACAATCAGCCCCAGCATTTT	CAISEARTGTGNNQPQHF
TRBD1	once	TRBV2	TRBJ1-2	TGTGCCAGCAACCCACAGGGGCTGGGCTATGGCTACACCTTC	CASNPQGLGYGYTF
-	-	TRBV2	TRBJ1-5	TGTGCCAGCAGTCCTGACAGAAGCAATCAGCCCCAGCATTTT	CASSPDRSNQPQHF
-	-	TRBV13	TRBJ1-6	TGTGCCAGCAGCTCCAGGAATTCACCCCTCCACTTT	CASSSRNSPLHF
TRBD1	once	TRBV28	TRBJ1-1	TGTGCCAGCAGTTTGGGACAGGGGTTCACTGAAGCTTTCTTT	CASSLGQGFTEAFF
TRBD2	-	TRBV9	TRBJ2-1	TGTGCCAGCAGCACCCTTAGCGGGAGGGCCTACAATGAGCAGTTCTTC	CASSTLSGRAYNEQFF